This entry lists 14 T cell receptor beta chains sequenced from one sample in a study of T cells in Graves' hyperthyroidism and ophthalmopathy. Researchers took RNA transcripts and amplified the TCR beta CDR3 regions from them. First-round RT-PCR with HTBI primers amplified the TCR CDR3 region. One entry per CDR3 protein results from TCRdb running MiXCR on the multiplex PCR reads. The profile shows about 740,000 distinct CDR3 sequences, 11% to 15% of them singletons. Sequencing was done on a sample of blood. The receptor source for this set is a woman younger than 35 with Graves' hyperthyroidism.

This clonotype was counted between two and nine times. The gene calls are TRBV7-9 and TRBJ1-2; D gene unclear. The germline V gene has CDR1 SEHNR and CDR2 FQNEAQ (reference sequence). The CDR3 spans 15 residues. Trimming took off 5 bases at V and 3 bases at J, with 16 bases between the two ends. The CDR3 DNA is TGTGCCAGCAGCCACGCCTCCGGAGAATACTATGGCTACACCTTC. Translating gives CASSHASGEYYGYTF.

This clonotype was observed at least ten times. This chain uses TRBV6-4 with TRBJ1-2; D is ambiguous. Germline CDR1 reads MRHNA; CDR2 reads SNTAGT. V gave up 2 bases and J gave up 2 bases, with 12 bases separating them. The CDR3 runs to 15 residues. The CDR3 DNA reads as TGTGCCAGCAGTGACGGCTGGCCAGCGAACTATGGCTACACCTTC. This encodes CASSDGWPANYGYTF.

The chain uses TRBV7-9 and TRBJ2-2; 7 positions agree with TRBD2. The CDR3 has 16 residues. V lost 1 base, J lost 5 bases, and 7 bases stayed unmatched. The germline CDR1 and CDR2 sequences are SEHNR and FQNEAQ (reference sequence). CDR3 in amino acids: CASSLVPGGGTGELFF. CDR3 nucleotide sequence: TGTGCCAGCAGCTTAGTTCCGGGAGGTGGTACCGGGGAGCTGTTTTTT.

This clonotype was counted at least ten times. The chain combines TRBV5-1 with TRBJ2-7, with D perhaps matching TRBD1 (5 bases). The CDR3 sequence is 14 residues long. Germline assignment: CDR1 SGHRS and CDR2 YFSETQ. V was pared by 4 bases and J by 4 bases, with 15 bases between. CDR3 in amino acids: CASSTRPDNYEQYF. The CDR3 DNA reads TGCGCCAGCAGCACCAGACCGGACAATTACGAGCAGTACTTC.

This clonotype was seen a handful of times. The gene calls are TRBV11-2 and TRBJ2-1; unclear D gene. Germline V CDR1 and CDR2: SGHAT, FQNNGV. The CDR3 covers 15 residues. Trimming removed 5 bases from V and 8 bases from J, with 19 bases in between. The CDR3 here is CASSPYPDPRYEQFF. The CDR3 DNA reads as TGTGCCAGCAGCCCCTACCCGGACCCCCGCTATGAGCAGTTCTTC.

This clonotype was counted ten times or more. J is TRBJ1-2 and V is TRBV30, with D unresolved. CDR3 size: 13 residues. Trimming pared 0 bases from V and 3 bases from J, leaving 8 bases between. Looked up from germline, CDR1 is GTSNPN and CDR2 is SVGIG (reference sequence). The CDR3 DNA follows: TGTGCCTGGAGTGTACAAGGGCACTATGGCTACACCTTC. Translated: CAWSVQGHYGYTF.

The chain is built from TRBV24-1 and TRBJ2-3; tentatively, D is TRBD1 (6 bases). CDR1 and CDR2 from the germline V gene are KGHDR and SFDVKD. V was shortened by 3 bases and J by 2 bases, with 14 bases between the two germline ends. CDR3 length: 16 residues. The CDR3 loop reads CATSDPTGLVTDTQYF. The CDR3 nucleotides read TGTGCCACCAGTGATCCTACAGGGCTGGTCACAGATACGCAGTATTTT.

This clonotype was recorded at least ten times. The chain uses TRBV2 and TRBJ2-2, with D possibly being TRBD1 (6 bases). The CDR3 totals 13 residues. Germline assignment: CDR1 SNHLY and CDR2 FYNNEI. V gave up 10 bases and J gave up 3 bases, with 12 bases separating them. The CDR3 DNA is TGTGCCATGAGACAGGCGGACACCGGGGAGCTGTTTTTT. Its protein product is CAMRQADTGELFF.

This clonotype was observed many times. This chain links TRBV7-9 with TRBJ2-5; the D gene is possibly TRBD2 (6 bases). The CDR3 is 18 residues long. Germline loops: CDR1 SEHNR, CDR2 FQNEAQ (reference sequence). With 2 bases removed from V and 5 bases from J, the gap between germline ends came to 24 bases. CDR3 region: CASSLLRLGGGVAETQYF. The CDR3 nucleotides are TGTGCCAGCAGCTTACTTCGTCTTGGGGGAGGTGTTGCGGAGACCCAGTACTTC. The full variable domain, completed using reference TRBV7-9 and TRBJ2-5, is DTGVSQNPRHKITKRGQNVTFRCDPISEHNRLYWYRQTLGQGPEFLTYFQNEAQLEKSRLLSDRFSAERPKGSFSTLEIQRTEQGDSAMYLCASSLLRLGGGVAETQYFGPGTRLLVL.

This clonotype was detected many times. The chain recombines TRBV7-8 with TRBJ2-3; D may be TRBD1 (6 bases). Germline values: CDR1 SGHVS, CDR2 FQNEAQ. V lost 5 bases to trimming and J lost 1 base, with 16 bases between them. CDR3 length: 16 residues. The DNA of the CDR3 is TGTGCCAGCAGCCCGATCAGGGGTAGGGGCACAGATACGCAGTATTTT. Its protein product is CASSPIRGRGTDTQYF.

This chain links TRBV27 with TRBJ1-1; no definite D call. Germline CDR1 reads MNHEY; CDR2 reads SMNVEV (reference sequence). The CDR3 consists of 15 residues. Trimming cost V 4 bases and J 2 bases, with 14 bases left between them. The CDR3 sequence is CASSSPQGENTEAFF. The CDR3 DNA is TGTGCCAGCAGTTCCCCACAAGGCGAAAACACTGAAGCTTTCTTT.

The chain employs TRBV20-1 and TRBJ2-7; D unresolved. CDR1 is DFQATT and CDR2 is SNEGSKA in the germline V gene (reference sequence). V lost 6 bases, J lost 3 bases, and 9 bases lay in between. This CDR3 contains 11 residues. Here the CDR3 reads CSAYDLYEQYF. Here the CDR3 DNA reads TGCAGTGCCTACGACCTCTACGAGCAGTACTTC.

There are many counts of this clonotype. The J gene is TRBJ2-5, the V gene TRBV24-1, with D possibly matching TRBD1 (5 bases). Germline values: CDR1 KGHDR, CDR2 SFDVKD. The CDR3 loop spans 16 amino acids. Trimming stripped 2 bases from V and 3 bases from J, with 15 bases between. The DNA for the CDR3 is TGTGCCACCAGTGATTCCTCCGGACACCGAGAAGAGACCCAGTACTTC. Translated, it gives CATSDSSGHREETQYF.

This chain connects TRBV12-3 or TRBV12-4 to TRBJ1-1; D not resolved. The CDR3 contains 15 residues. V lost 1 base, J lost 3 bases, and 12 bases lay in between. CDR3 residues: CASSLGITGYTEAFF. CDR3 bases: TGTGCCAGCAGTTTAGGCATTACCGGGTACACTGAAGCTTTCTTT.